These 10 T cell receptor beta chains were all obtained from the same sample, sequenced in a study of T-cell memory formation after mild COVID-19. TCRdb recomputed calls from the 5' RACE reads with MiXCR, one row per CDR3 protein. In the table there are roughly 140,000 distinct CDR3 sequences, around 15% of which are singletons. The sample consisted of PBMCs or a T cell subset sorted from them (not recorded which). The receptors shown here come from an adult woman who had mild COVID-19 (a few samples of this study predate the infection). Cell type and time point are not known.

This CDR3 reads CASSILGQRTGDLTEAFF. The CDR3 DNA reads as TGTGCCAGTAGTATCCTGGGGCAACGGACAGGGGATTTGACTGAAGCTTTCTTT. The V call is TRBV19, the J call TRBJ1-1; TRBD1 matches 9 bases. The germline V gene has CDR1 LNHDA and CDR2 SQIVND (reference sequence). After removal of 3 bases from V and 5 bases from J, the junction contained 16 bases not matched to a gene. This CDR3 has 18 amino acids.

This clonotype was detected ten times or more. The chain carries TRBV20-1 and TRBJ2-3; TRBD2 agrees at 10 bases. The ends lost 3 bases at V and 0 bases at J; junction bases unmatched: 6. The CDR3 is made up of 16 amino acids. Per the germline V gene, CDR1 is DFQATT and CDR2 is SNEGSKA (reference sequence). The CDR3, as DNA: TGCAGTGCTAGGATAGCGGGAGGTCTTAGCACAGATACGCAGTATTTT. Protein sequence: CSARIAGGLSTDTQYF.

This clonotype was seen a handful of times. The V and J genes are TRBV3-1 and TRBJ2-7, with 8 bases matching TRBD1. The germline gives CDR1 LGHDT, CDR2 YNNKEL (reference sequence). J gave up 2 bases and V 2 bases, and 5 bases lay outside the gene matches. The CDR3 totals 15 residues. The CDR3 loop is CASSQPGQGTYEQYF. For the CDR3, the DNA is TGTGCCAGCAGCCAACCCGGACAGGGTACCTACGAGCAGTACTTC.

The chain combines TRBV4-1 with TRBJ2-1; D possibly corresponds to TRBD2 (6 bases). Per the germline V gene, CDR1 is MGHRA and CDR2 is YSYEKL. V was shortened by 5 bases and J by 4 bases, with 15 bases between the two germline ends. This CDR3 contains 15 residues. In DNA, the CDR3 is TGCGCCAGCAGCTCGCTCGGGACTTCATACAATGAGCAGTTCTTC. This codes for CASSSLGTSYNEQFF.

This clonotype was seen ten or more times. The chain has TRBV15 and TRBJ2-5; no clear D. The length of the CDR3 is 13 residues. Trimming cost V 1 base and J 1 base, with 4 bases left between them. Germline V lookup: CDR1 LNHNV, CDR2 YYDKDF (reference sequence). In DNA form, the CDR3 reads TGTGCCACCAGCAGAGTCACCCAAGAGACCCAGTACTTC. It specifies CATSRVTQETQYF.

This clonotype was detected only a few times. This chain links TRBV20-1 with TRBJ1-2, with D uncertain. The CDR3 spans 14 residues. CDR1 is DFQATT and CDR2 is SNEGSKA in the germline V gene (reference sequence). The V gene lost 2 bases and the J gene lost 0 bases, with 10 bases spanning the gap. This chain's CDR3 is CSARSRATNYGYTF. The CDR3 DNA reads as TGCAGTGCTAGATCGCGGGCTACTAACTATGGCTACACCTTC.

Only a few counts were recorded for this clonotype. The chain combines TRBV20-1 with TRBJ2-5; D might be TRBD2 (6 bases). The CDR3 has 14 amino acids. Trimming took off 2 bases at V and 1 base at J, with 11 bases between the two ends. The germline gives CDR1 DFQATT, CDR2 SNEGSKA (reference sequence). The CDR3 region has the DNA TGCAGTGCTAGAATGGGGGGAGGCCAAGAGACCCAGTACTTC. Translation: CSARMGGGQETQYF.

This clonotype was picked up a small number of times. The V and J genes are TRBV20-1 and TRBJ2-1; tentatively, D is TRBD1 or TRBD2 (5 bases each). Germline CDR1 is DFQATT and CDR2 is SNEGSKA (reference sequence). The CDR3 is made up of 16 amino acids. V lost 1 base, J lost 0 bases, and 13 bases lay in between. CDR3 coding DNA: TGCAGTGCTAGAGGGGACGCACTGAGCTCCTACAATGAGCAGTTCTTC. Translated: CSARGDALSSYNEQFF.

The CDR3 DNA reads as TGTGCCAGCAGCCAAGGGGGGCCTGGAAATTCACCCCTCCACTTT. It specifies CASSQGGPGNSPLHF. The chain is built from TRBV4-2 and TRBJ1-6, with D perhaps TRBD1 (6 bases). This CDR3 comprises 15 residues. V gave up 1 base and J gave up 7 bases, with 11 bases separating them. From germline, CDR1 is LGHNA and CDR2 YNFKEQ.

The CDR3 here is CSARSTGDYEQYF. The CDR3 DNA reads as TGCAGTGCGAGATCTACAGGGGACTACGAGCAGTACTTC. V is TRBV20-1 and J is TRBJ2-7; 7 bases match TRBD1. The germline V gene has CDR1 DFQATT and CDR2 SNEGSKA (reference sequence). The CDR3 has 13 amino acids. V was pared by 6 bases and J by 3 bases, with 8 bases of the junction left unmatched.